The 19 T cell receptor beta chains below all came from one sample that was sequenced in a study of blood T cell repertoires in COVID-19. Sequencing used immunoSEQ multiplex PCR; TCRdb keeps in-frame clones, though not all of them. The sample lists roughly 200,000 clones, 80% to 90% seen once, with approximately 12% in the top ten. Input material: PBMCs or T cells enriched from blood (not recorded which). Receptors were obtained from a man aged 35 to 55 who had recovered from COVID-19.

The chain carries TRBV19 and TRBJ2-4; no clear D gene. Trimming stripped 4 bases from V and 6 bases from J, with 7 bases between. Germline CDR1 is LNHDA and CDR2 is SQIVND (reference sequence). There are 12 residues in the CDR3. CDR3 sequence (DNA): TGTGCCAGTAGTAACTCCGGAAACATTCAGTACTTC. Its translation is CASSNSGNIQYF.

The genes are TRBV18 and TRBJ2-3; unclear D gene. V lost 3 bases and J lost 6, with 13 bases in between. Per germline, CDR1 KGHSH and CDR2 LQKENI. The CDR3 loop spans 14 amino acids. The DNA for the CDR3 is TGTGCCAGCTCACCCCCTATGGTGTTCGATACGCAGTATTTT. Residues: CASSPPMVFDTQYF.

CDR3 amino acids: CASSPGQGPSGYGYTF. The CDR3 DNA reads as TGTGCCAGCTCACCCGGACAGGGGCCTTCTGGCTATGGCTACACCTTC. J is TRBJ1-2 and V is TRBV18; 9 positions match TRBD1. V dropped 3 bases and J dropped 4; count of bases not matched to a gene: 9. The germline CDR1 and CDR2 sequences are KGHSH and LQKENI. This CDR3 contains 16 residues.

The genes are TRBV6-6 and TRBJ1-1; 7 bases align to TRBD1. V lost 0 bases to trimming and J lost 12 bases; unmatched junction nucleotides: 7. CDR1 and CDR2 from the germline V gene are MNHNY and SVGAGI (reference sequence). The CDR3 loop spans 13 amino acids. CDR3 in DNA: TGTGCCAGCAGTTACTCGGGCCAGGGGGAAACTTTCTTT. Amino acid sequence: CASSYSGQGETFF.

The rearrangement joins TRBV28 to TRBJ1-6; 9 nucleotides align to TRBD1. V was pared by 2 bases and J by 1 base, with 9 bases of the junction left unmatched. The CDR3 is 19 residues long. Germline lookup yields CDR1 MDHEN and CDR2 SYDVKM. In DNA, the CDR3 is TGTGCCAGCAGTTTAACTCTCGGACAGGGGATATCCTATAATTCACCCCTCCACTTT. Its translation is CASSLTLGQGISYNSPLHF.

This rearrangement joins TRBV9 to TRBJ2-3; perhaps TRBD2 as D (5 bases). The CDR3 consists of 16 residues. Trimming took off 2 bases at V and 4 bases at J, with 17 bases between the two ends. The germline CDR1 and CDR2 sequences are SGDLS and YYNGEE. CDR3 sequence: CASSVSGRGGSDTQYF. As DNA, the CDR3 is TGTGCCAGCAGCGTTAGTGGGAGAGGTGGCTCAGATACGCAGTATTTT.

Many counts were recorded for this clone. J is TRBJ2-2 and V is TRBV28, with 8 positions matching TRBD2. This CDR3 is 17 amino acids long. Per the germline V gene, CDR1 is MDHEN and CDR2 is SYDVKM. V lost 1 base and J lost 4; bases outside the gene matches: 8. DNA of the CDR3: TGTGCCAGCAGTTTATCTTCCGGGACTAGTTTCACCGGGGAGCTGTTTTTT. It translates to CASSLSSGTSFTGELFF.

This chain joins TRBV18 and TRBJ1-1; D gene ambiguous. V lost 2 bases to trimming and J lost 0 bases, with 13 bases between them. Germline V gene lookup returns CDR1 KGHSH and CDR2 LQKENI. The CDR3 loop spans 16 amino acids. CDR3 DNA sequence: TGTGCCAGCTCACCAGTGCCGGCGGTGATGAACACTGAAGCTTTCTTT. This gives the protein CASSPVPAVMNTEAFF.

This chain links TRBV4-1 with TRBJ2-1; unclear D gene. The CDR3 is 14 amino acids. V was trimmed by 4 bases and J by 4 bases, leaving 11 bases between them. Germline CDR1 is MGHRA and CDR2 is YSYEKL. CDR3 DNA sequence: TGCGCCAGCAGCCTCGACGGAGTGTACAATGAGCAGTTCTTC. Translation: CASSLDGVYNEQFF.

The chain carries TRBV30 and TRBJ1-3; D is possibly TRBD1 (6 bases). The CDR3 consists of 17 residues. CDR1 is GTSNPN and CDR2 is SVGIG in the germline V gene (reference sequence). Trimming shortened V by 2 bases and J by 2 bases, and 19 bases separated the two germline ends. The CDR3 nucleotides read TGTGCCTGGAGTTCGAACCGACTCTGGACAGCTGGAAACACCATATATTTT. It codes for CAWSSNRLWTAGNTIYF.

The CDR3 region has the DNA TGTGCCAGCAGCTTCCCAGGGTCCTTCACAGATACGCAGTATTTT. This gives the protein CASSFPGSFTDTQYF. This chain joins TRBV5-8 and TRBJ2-3, with D perhaps TRBD1 (5 bases). Germline V gene sequence: CDR1 SGHTS, CDR2 YDEGEE. This CDR3 is built from 15 residues. V was shortened by 2 bases and J by 2 bases, with 12 bases between the two germline ends.

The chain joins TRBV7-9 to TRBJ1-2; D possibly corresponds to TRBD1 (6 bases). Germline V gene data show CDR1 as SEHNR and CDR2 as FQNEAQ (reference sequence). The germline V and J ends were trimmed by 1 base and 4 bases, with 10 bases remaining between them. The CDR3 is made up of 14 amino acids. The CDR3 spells CASSLVGTPYGYTF. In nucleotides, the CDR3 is TGTGCCAGCAGCTTAGTAGGGACACCCTATGGCTACACCTTC.

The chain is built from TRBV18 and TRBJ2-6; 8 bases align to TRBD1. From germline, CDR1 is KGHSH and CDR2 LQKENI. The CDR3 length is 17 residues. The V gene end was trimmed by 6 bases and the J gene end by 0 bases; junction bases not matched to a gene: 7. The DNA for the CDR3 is TGTGCCAGCTCTCAGACAGGGGTCTTCTCTGGGGCCAACGTCCTGACTTTC. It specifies CASSQTGVFSGANVLTF. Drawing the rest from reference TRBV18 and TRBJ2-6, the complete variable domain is NAGVMQNPRHLVRRRGQEARLRCSPMKGHSHVYWYRQLPEEGLKFMVYLQKENIIDESGMPKERFSAEFPKEGPSILRIQQVVRGDSAAYFCASSQTGVFSGANVLTFGAGSRLTVL.

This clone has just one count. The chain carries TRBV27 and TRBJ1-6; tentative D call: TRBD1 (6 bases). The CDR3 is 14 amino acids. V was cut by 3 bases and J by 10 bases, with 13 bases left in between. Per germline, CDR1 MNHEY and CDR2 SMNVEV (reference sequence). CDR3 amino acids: CASSLAQGRSPLHF. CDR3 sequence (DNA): TGTGCCAGCAGTTTGGCACAGGGAAGATCACCCCTCCACTTT.

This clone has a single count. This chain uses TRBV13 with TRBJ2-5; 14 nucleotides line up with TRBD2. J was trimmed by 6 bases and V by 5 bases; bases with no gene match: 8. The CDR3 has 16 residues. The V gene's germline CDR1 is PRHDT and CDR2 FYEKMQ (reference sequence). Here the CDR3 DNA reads TGTGCCAGCAGCCTCGGACTAGCGGGAGGAATAAAGACCCAGTACTTC. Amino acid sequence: CASSLGLAGGIKTQYF.

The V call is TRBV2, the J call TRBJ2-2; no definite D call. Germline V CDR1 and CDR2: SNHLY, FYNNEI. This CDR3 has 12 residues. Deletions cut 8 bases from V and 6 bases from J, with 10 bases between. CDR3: CASGRLAGELFF. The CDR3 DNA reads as TGTGCCAGCGGTAGATTAGCCGGGGAGCTGTTTTTT.

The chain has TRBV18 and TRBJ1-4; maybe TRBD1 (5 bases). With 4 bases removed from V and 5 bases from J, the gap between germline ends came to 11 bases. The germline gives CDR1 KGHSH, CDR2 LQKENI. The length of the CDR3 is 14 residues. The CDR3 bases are TGTGCCAGCTCACGGGACTTGTGGAATGAAAAACTGTTTTTT. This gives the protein CASSRDLWNEKLFF. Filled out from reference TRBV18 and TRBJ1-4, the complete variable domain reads NAGVMQNPRHLVRRRGQEARLRCSPMKGHSHVYWYRQLPEEGLKFMVYLQKENIIDESGMPKERFSAEFPKEGPSILRIQQVVRGDSAAYFCASSRDLWNEKLFFGSGTQLSVL.

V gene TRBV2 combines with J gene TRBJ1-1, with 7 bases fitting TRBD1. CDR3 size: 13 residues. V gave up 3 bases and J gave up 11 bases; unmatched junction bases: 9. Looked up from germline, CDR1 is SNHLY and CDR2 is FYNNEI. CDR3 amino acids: CASSEDSRGFAFF. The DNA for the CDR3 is TGTGCCAGCAGTGAGGATAGCAGGGGGTTCGCTTTCTTT.

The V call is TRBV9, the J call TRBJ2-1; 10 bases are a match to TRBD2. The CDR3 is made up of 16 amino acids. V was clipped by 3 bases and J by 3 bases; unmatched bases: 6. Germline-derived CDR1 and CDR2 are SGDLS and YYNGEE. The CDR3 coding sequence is TGTGCCAGCAGCGCCAGGACTAGCGGAGGCTACAATGAGCAGTTCTTC. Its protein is CASSARTSGGYNEQFF.